Listed here are 30 T cell receptor beta chains from one sample, sequenced in a study of cytomegalovirus exposure and HLA in healthy donors. This PCR relied on a set of 60 Vbeta primers and 13 Jbeta primers. Profiled with immunoSEQ multiplex PCR; TCRdb holds only in-frame clones, not every one. The sample carries some 90,000 clones, 78% recorded once. The sequenced sample was PBMCs. These TCRs come from a male donor in good health and CMV-seropositive.

The chain links TRBV5-1 to TRBJ2-3, with D tentatively TRBD1 (6 bases). Germline CDR1 SGHRS, CDR2 YFSETQ. This CDR3 is 13 amino acids long. V was clipped by 8 bases and J by 0 bases, with 10 bases between them. For the CDR3, the DNA is TGCGCCAGTTACAGGGAAAGCACAGATACGCAGTATTTT. It encodes CASYRESTDTQYF.

This sequence joins TRBV7-9 and TRBJ1-3, with a weak D call TRBD1 (5 bases). Trimming removed 2 bases from V and 4 bases from J, with 9 bases in between. This CDR3 has 14 amino acids. The germline V gene encodes CDR1 SEHNR and CDR2 FQNEAQ (reference sequence). The CDR3 bases are TGTGCCAGCAGCTTACTGGGGCTCGGAAACACCATATATTTT. This translates into CASSLLGLGNTIYF.

The V and J genes are TRBV7-2 and TRBJ1-5, with 7 bases aligning to TRBD1. The CDR3 is 14 amino acids. Germline lookup yields CDR1 SGHTA and CDR2 FQGNSA. J lost 6 bases, V lost 0 bases, and 2 bases had no gene match. CDR3 sequence (DNA): TGTGCCAGCAGCTTAGCACAGGGGAGTCAGCCCCAGCATTTT. This sequence encodes CASSLAQGSQPQHF. Drawing the rest from reference TRBV7-2 and TRBJ1-5, the complete variable domain is GAGVSQSPSNKVTEKGKDVELRCDPISGHTALYWYRQSLGQGLEFLIYFQGNSAPDKSGLPSDRFSAERTGGSVSTLTIQRTQQEDSAVYLCASSLAQGSQPQHFGDGTRLSIL.

This clone has only one observation. The chain is built from TRBV4-2 and TRBJ2-5, with a tentative D call TRBD2 (7 bases). V lost 2 bases to trimming and J lost 7 bases, with 14 bases between them. Germline V gene lookup returns CDR1 LGHNA and CDR2 YNFKEQ. This CDR3 contains 14 residues. CDR3 protein: CASSQTLGGGTQYF. The CDR3 coding sequence is TGTGCCAGCAGCCAAACGTTAGGGGGGGGGACCCAGTACTTC.

This clone was counted between two and nine times. The CDR3 bases are TGTGCCAGCAGCTACGCTAGGGGCCACGAGCAGTTCTTC. Translating gives CASSYARGHEQFF. This sequence joins TRBV5-4 and TRBJ2-1; the D gene is possibly TRBD1 (5 bases). Germline V CDR1 and CDR2: SGHNT, YYREEE (reference sequence). The CDR3 has 13 residues. The V end was cut by 3 bases, the J end by 10 bases, with 14 bases between.

This clone appeared once. In DNA, the CDR3 is TGTGCCAGCAGTTTTGCAGCGGGATACCACAATGAGCAGTTCTTC. Translation gives CASSFAAGYHNEQFF. The chain carries TRBV27 and TRBJ2-1; 7 positions match TRBD2. Germline V gives CDR1 MNHEY, CDR2 SMNVEV (reference sequence). The CDR3 runs 15 residues. V was clipped by 3 bases and J by 5 bases; unmatched bases: 7.

The chain is built from TRBV20-1 and TRBJ2-7, with 7 bases aligning to TRBD1. V lost 6 bases to trimming and J lost 7 bases; unmatched junction nucleotides: 6. CDR1 is DFQATT and CDR2 is SNEGSKA in the germline V gene (reference sequence). CDR3 length: 11 residues. The CDR3 region has the DNA TGCAGTGCCGGGGACAGACTGGAGCAGTACTTC. Translation gives CSAGDRLEQYF.

The rearrangement uses TRBV6-5 and TRBJ1-1, with 9 positions matching TRBD1. The CDR3 is 14 amino acids. The V segment lost 5 bases and the J segment 4 bases; nucleotides outside the gene matches: 5. Germline-derived CDR1 and CDR2 are MNHEY and SVGAGI. The CDR3, as DNA: TGTGCCAGCAGTCTCGACAGGGGGGGCACTGAAGCTTTCTTT. Amino acid sequence: CASSLDRGGTEAFF.

This clone appeared a few times. The chain recombines TRBV12-2 with TRBJ2-1; the table's TRBD2 call for D was not verified on the DNA. TRBV12-2 is an annotated pseudogene. The CDR3 totals 19 residues. This CDR3 is CASRYAVRKGGRKGNEQFF. CDR3 DNA sequence: TGTGCAAGTCGCTACGCAGTGAGGAAGGGAGGGCGCAAGGGCAATGAGCAGTTCTTC.

This clone was observed a handful of times. This chain connects TRBV2 to TRBJ1-2, with a weak D call TRBD1 (5 bases). The length of the CDR3 is 14 residues. V dropped 4 bases and J dropped 4 bases, with 13 bases sitting between them. Germline CDR1 reads SNHLY; CDR2 reads FYNNEI. CDR3 nucleotides: TGTGCCAGCAGTGGTGGGGGGATGGTCTATGGCTACACCTTC. This codes for CASSGGGMVYGYTF.

The chain carries TRBV29-1 and TRBJ2-3; 14 bases are a match to TRBD2. The germline CDR1 and CDR2 sequences are SQVTM and ANQGSEA. The CDR3 spans 19 residues. The V segment lost 3 bases and the J segment 0 bases; nucleotides outside the gene matches: 11. CDR3 loop: CSVDTITGTSGGSTDTQYF. The CDR3 DNA reads TGCAGCGTTGACACGATTACCGGGACTAGCGGGGGAAGCACAGATACGCAGTATTTT.

The chain is built from TRBV25-1 and TRBJ1-4, with unresolved D. The CDR3 is made up of 16 amino acids. V was pared by 3 bases and J by 4 bases, with 15 bases between. Germline CDR1 is MGHDK and CDR2 is SYGVNS. The CDR3 coding sequence is TGTGCCAGCAGTGAGTCGCGAGGTCAGATTAATGAAAAACTGTTTTTT. It encodes CASSESRGQINEKLFF.

This chain connects TRBV4-1 to TRBJ2-7, with 7 bases identical to TRBD1. From germline, CDR1 is MGHRA and CDR2 YSYEKL. The junction had 2 bases not matched to a gene; V was cut back by 1 base and J by 2 bases. The CDR3 has 14 amino acids. CDR3 coding DNA: TGCGCCAGCAGCCAAGGGGACAGAGCCTACGAGCAGTACTTC. It codes for CASSQGDRAYEQYF.

The chain combines TRBV19 with TRBJ1-5; weak D call: TRBD1 (5 bases). Per the germline V gene, CDR1 is LNHDA and CDR2 is SQIVND (reference sequence). V gave up 5 bases and J gave up 2 bases, with 19 bases separating them. The CDR3 loop spans 17 amino acids. CDR3 residues: CASSQIDSRTGNQPQHF. The CDR3 coding sequence is TGTGCCAGTAGTCAAATCGACAGCCGTACCGGCAATCAGCCCCAGCATTTT. The full variable domain, rest sourced from reference TRBV19 and TRBJ1-5, is DGGITQSPKYLFRKEGQNVTLSCEQNLNHDAMYWYRQDPGQGLRLIYYSQIVNDFQKGDIAEGYSVSREKKESFPLTVTSAQKNPTAFYLCASSQIDSRTGNQPQHFGDGTRLSIL.

J is TRBJ1-3 and V is TRBV7-6; no reliable D call. The CDR3 has 13 amino acids. Germline assignment: CDR1 SGHVS and CDR2 FNYEAQ. Between the trimmed V and J ends, which lost 4 bases and 4 bases, there was a span of 8 bases. The CDR3 nucleotides read TGTGCCAGCAGCTCTTTTTTAGGAAACACCATATATTTT. Amino acids: CASSSFLGNTIYF.

V and J are TRBV5-4 and TRBJ1-2; unclear D gene. The length of the CDR3 is 12 residues. Germline V CDR1 and CDR2: SGHNT, YYREEE (reference sequence). Trimming removed 7 bases at V and 4 bases at J, with 11 bases between. The CDR3: CASGQEFYGYTF. CDR3 in DNA: TGTGCCAGCGGGCAGGAATTCTATGGCTACACCTTC. Filled out from reference TRBV5-4 and TRBJ1-2, the complete variable domain reads ETGVTQSPTHLIKTRGQQVTLRCSSQSGHNTVSWYQQALGQGPQFIFQYYREEENGRGNFPPRFSGLQFPNYSSELNVNALELDDSALYLCASGQEFYGYTFGSGTRLTVV.

This rearrangement joins TRBV28 to TRBJ1-1; TRBD1 is a possible D gene (5 bases). Germline assignment: CDR1 MDHEN and CDR2 SYDVKM. Deletions cut 5 bases from V and 4 bases from J, with 14 bases between. This CDR3 region has 14 residues. In nucleotides, the CDR3 is TGTGCCAGCAGTCCAGGGTTTCAGGGCACTGAAGCTTTCTTT. It encodes CASSPGFQGTEAFF.

The chain couples TRBV29-1 to TRBJ2-7, with D possibly being TRBD1 (6 bases). The CDR3 totals 13 residues. Germline values: CDR1 SQVTM, CDR2 ANQGSEA. V was shortened by 2 bases and J by 5 bases, with 13 bases between the two germline ends. As DNA, the CDR3 is TGCAGCGTTGAACGGGCAGGGGAAAACGAGCAGTACTTC. Its translation: CSVERAGENEQYF.

This clone appeared a few times. This sequence joins TRBV27 and TRBJ2-1, with D maybe TRBD1 (5 bases). Trimming stripped 8 bases from V and 8 bases from J, with 13 bases between. The CDR3 is 12 amino acids. Germline CDR1 and CDR2: MNHEY and SMNVEV (reference sequence). CDR3 DNA sequence: TGTGCCAGCTATAAAGGGGAAGATGAGCAGTTCTTC. As protein: CASYKGEDEQFF.

The chain has TRBV27 and TRBJ2-1, with 8 bases that match TRBD2. The germline gives CDR1 MNHEY, CDR2 SMNVEV (reference sequence). The CDR3 is 18 residues long. Trimming took 5 bases from V and 1 from J; bases not matched to a gene: 13. DNA for the CDR3: TGTGCCAGCAGTCCAATGCCAAGACTAGCGCGGTCCTACAATGAGCAGTTCTTC. It is translated as CASSPMPRLARSYNEQFF.

A few counts support this clone. V and J are TRBV27 and TRBJ2-4; 8 bases are shared with TRBD1. V lost 5 bases to trimming and J lost 1 base; unmatched junction nucleotides: 10. The germline gives CDR1 MNHEY, CDR2 SMNVEV (reference sequence). CDR3 size: 17 residues. Here the CDR3 reads CASSHLTGATAKNIQYF. CDR3 DNA sequence: TGTGCCAGCAGTCACCTGACAGGGGCCACGGCCAAAAACATTCAGTACTTC.

The CDR3 region is CASTRLQGSDTQYF. CDR3 in DNA: TGTGCCAGCACCAGACTACAGGGTTCAGATACGCAGTATTTT. The chain has TRBV7-9 and TRBJ2-3; weak D call: TRBD1 (6 bases). Trimming took 7 bases from V and 4 from J, leaving 15 bases between them. The germline V gene has CDR1 SEHNR and CDR2 FQNEAQ (reference sequence). This CDR3 region has 14 residues.

The V call is TRBV2, the J call TRBJ1-3; 7 bases line up with TRBD1. This CDR3 comprises 15 residues. The germline V gene encodes CDR1 SNHLY and CDR2 FYNNEI. V gave up 6 bases and J gave up 1 base; unmatched junction bases: 6. The CDR3 loop reads CASRGQSLSGNTIYF. The CDR3 DNA follows: TGTGCCAGCAGGGGACAGTCCCTTTCTGGAAACACCATATATTTT. The full variable domain, with the rest looked up from reference TRBV2 and TRBJ1-3, is EPEVTQTPSHQVTQMGQEVILRCVPISNHLYFYWYRQILGQKVEFLVSFYNNEISEKSEIFDDQFSVERPDGSNFTLKIRSTKLEDSAMYFCASRGQSLSGNTIYFGEGSWLTVV.

The rearrangement joins TRBV28 to TRBJ1-2; 7 bases agree with TRBD1. The CDR3 loop spans 15 amino acids. The germline V gene encodes CDR1 MDHEN and CDR2 SYDVKM. The ends lost 4 bases at V and 2 bases at J; junction bases unmatched: 7. CDR3 in DNA: TGTGCCAGCAGTTACCCGGGACAGTTGAACTATGGCTACACCTTC. This translates into CASSYPGQLNYGYTF.

The rearrangement links TRBV28 to TRBJ2-1, with 7 bases matching TRBD2. The V gene end was trimmed by 6 bases and the J gene end by 5 bases; junction bases not matched to a gene: 10. The CDR3 spans 15 residues. CDR1 and CDR2 from the germline V gene are MDHEN and SYDVKM. CDR3 in amino acids: CASSQGGPGNNEQFF. The DNA of the CDR3 is TGTGCCAGCAGCCAGGGAGGGCCCGGTAACAATGAGCAGTTCTTC.

The chain carries TRBV9 and TRBJ1-5; 7 positions agree with TRBD1. The CDR3 is made up of 15 amino acids. The junction had 9 bases not matched to a gene; V was cut back by 3 bases and J by 6 bases. CDR1 is SGDLS, CDR2 YYNGEE, per germline. CDR3 residues: CASSAGDREGQPQHF. Here the CDR3 DNA reads TGTGCCAGCAGCGCCGGAGACAGGGAAGGTCAGCCCCAGCATTTT.

The rearrangement uses TRBV18 and TRBJ2-1; 11 nucleotides match TRBD1. CDR3 size: 18 residues. Germline V gene sequence: CDR1 KGHSH, CDR2 LQKENI. After removal of 1 base from V and 8 bases from J, the junction contained 13 bases not matched to a gene. This CDR3 is CASSPRVTRDRGSHEQFF. CDR3 nucleotide sequence: TGTGCCAGCTCACCACGCGTAACCCGGGACAGGGGGAGTCATGAGCAGTTCTTC.

The genes are TRBV5-4 and TRBJ1-4, with 10 nucleotides matching TRBD1. The CDR3 has 16 residues. V lost 2 bases to trimming and J lost 5 bases; unmatched junction nucleotides: 6. CDR1 is SGHNT and CDR2 is YYREEE in the germline V gene (reference sequence). The CDR3 region is CASSLRDRGENEKLFF. In nucleotides, the CDR3 is TGTGCCAGCAGCTTAAGGGACAGGGGAGAAAATGAAAAACTGTTTTTT. The full variable domain, with the rest looked up from reference TRBV5-4 and TRBJ1-4, is ETGVTQSPTHLIKTRGQQVTLRCSSQSGHNTVSWYQQALGQGPQFIFQYYREEENGRGNFPPRFSGLQFPNYSSELNVNALELDDSALYLCASSLRDRGENEKLFFGSGTQLSVL.

CDR3 nucleotides: TGTGCCAGTAGTATTGCCTTAAGCCCCCCAGAGACCCAGTACTTC. This codes for CASSIALSPPETQYF. The chain couples TRBV19 to TRBJ2-5; D is undetermined. CDR3 length equals 15 residues. Germline loops: CDR1 LNHDA, CDR2 SQIVND (reference sequence). V was clipped by 3 bases and J by 4 bases, with 15 bases between them.

This chain joins TRBV10-1 and TRBJ1-2; 8 nucleotides align to TRBD1. The CDR3 is 13 amino acids. The V and J ends lost 5 bases and 3 bases, in that order; junction bases with no gene match: 2. Germline V gene data show CDR1 as WNHNN and CDR2 as SYGVQD (reference sequence). The CDR3 reads CASSPDRDYGYTF. The CDR3 bases are TGCGCCAGCAGTCCGGACAGGGACTATGGCTACACCTTC.